One T cell receptor (beta chain) is described in this entry. The data are from a study of blood T cell repertoires in COVID-19. CDR1 MNHEY and CDR2 SVGAGI come from the germline V gene. The CDR3 extends over 14 amino acids. Trimming cost V 6 bases and J 2 bases, with 14 bases left between them. In the original workflow: Estimation of nucleated cell counts was performed using reference gene primer amplification. Clones were sequenced by immunoSEQ multiplex PCR, and TCRdb holds only the in-frame ones, with some missing. V and J calls and clone size are those listed in that table; D and trimming were worked out from the DNA. The sample gives 150,000 to 200,000 clones, more than 65% of which show up once; approximately 2.5% is in the top ten.

The chain carries TRBV6-5 and TRBJ2-7; D is perhaps TRBD2 (6 bases). This receptor was identified in a human donor with acute or convalescent COVID-19. The donor label of this sample is uncertain. The sequenced material came from peripheral blood. CDR3 sequence (DNA): TGTGCCAGCAGGGGGACTGGACTGACCTACGAGCAGTACTTC. The encoded protein is CASRGTGLTYEQYF.